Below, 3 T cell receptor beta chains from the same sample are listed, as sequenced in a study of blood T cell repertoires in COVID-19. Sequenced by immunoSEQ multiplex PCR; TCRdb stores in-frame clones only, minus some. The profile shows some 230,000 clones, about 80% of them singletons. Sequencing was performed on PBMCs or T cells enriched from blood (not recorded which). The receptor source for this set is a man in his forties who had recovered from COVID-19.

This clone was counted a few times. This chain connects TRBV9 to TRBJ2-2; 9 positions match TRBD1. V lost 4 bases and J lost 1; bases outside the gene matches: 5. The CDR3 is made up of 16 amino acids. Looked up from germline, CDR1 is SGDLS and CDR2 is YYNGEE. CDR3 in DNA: TGTGCCAGCAGCAGATGGGGACAGGGGAACACCGGGGAGCTGTTTTTT. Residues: CASSRWGQGNTGELFF.

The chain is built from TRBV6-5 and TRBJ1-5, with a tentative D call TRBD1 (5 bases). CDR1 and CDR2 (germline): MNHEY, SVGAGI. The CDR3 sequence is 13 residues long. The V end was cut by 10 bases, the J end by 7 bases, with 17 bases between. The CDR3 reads CATLVGRGQPQHF. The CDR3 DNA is TGTGCCACCCTAGTAGGGAGGGGACAGCCCCAGCATTTT.

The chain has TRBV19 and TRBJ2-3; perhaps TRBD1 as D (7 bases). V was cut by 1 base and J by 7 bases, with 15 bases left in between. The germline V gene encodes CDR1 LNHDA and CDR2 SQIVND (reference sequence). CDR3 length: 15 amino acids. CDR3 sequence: CASSIAGRGANTQYF. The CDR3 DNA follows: TGTGCCAGTAGTATAGCCGGCAGGGGGGCAAATACGCAGTATTTT.